These T cell receptor beta chains were read from a single sample in a study of blood T cell repertoires in COVID-19. Sequenced by immunoSEQ multiplex PCR; TCRdb stores in-frame clones only, minus some. The sample yields about 14,000 clones, approximately 91% seen once. Material for sequencing was peripheral blood. These receptors were obtained from a human donor in a cohort sampled during active COVID-19. Both conserved end residues are part of each CDR3. The D gene is left open where the match is weak. The size entry is marked missing in some rows and otherwise reads once, few, many or a size class.

TRBV2	-	TRBJ2-1	-	CASSGTVTYNEQFF	TGTGCCAGCAGTGGGACAGTCACCTACAATGAGCAGTTCTTC
TRBV27	TRBD1	TRBJ1-5	-	CASSLTPTGGNQPQHF	TGTGCCAGCAGTTTAACCCCGACAGGGGGCAATCAGCCCCAGCATTTT
TRBV5-8	-	TRBJ1-1	-	CASMGGGLNTEAFF	TGTGCCAGCATGGGTGGAGGACTGAACACTGAAGCTTTCTTT
TRBV4-1	TRBD1	TRBJ1-1	-	CASTPGRTGVLSTEAFF	TGCGCCAGCACCCCCGGGCGGACAGGGGTGTTGAGCACTGAAGCTTTCTTT
TRBV5-6	-	TRBJ1-6	-	CASSLANQGYSPLHF	TGTGCCAGCAGCTTGGCCAACCAGGGGTATTCACCCCTCCACTTT
TRBV23-1	TRBD1	TRBJ1-4	-	CASSQSGTGKIPTNEKLFF	TGCGCCAGCAGTCAATCGGGGACAGGGAAAATTCCGACTAATGAAAAACTGTTTTTT
TRBV28	-	TRBJ1-5	-	CASSSVLPQHF	TGTGCCAGCAGTTCCGTCCTGCCCCAGCATTTT
TRBV5-5	-	TRBJ1-2	once	CASSLAIGSNYGYTF	TGTGCCAGCAGCTTGGCGATTGGCAGTAACTATGGCTACACCTTC
TRBV4-3	TRBD1	TRBJ1-6	-	CASSHFRGQNSPLHF	TGCGCCAGCAGCCATTTCAGGGGGCAGAATTCACCCCTCCACTTT
TRBV21-1	-	TRBJ2-7	-	CASPPRSGPTYEQYF	TGTGCCAGCCCCCCTCGTAGCGGGCCTACCTACGAGCAGTACTTC
TRBV6-2/TRBV6-3	TRBD1	TRBJ2-7	-	CASSYTWDRDSEQYF	TGTGCCAGCAGTTACACCTGGGACAGGGACTCCGAGCAGTACTTC
TRBV7-2	TRBD1	TRBJ1-2	once	CASSGQQGQVNYGYTF	TGTGCCAGCAGCGGCCAACAGGGGCAGGTTAACTATGGCTACACCTTC
TRBV25-1	TRBD2	TRBJ2-1	-	CASSEYMGTGTSGNEQFF	TGTGCCAGCAGTGAATATATGGGGACCGGGACTAGCGGTAATGAGCAGTTCTTC
TRBV4-3	-	TRBJ1-2	-	CASSQDRNNPYGYTF	TGCGCCAGCAGCCAAGATCGAAACAACCCTTATGGCTACACCTTC
TRBV19	TRBD2	TRBJ2-3	-	CASSFTSGSLTDTQYF	TGTGCCAGTAGTTTCACTAGCGGGAGCCTAACAGATACGCAGTATTTT
TRBV4-2	-	TRBJ2-3	-	CASSQDTGVVGTDTQYF	TGTGCCAGCAGCCAAGATACGGGGGTGGTGGGCACAGATACGCAGTATTTT
TRBV19	TRBD1	TRBJ1-1	-	CASSHSRLGQTTEAFF	TGTGCCAGTAGCCATTCCCGCCTGGGACAGACCACTGAAGCTTTCTTT
TRBV6-2/TRBV6-3	-	TRBJ2-1	-	CASSYARDSLYNEQFF	TGTGCCAGCAGTTACGCGCGGGACTCGCTATACAATGAGCAGTTCTTC
TRBV19	TRBD2	TRBJ2-2	-	CASSLGLAAGELFF	TGTGCCAGTAGTCTAGGACTAGCGGCCGGGGAGCTGTTTTTT
TRBV3-1/TRBV3-2	TRBD2	TRBJ2-3	-	CASSPTLGLAATDTQYF	TGTGCCAGCAGCCCGACATTGGGACTAGCGGCCACAGATACGCAGTATTTT